What follows are 14 T cell receptor beta chains derived from one specimen sequenced in a study of blood T cell dynamics during melanoma immunotherapy. Profiled with immunoSEQ multiplex PCR; TCRdb holds only in-frame clones, not every one. The data hold 9,100 or so clones, with approximately 83% observed a single time. Time point denoted: week 3, after first cycle of checkpoint inhibitor. Sequencing used blood, obtained from a patient treated with checkpoint blockade. The receptors stem from a human donor with melanoma.

In its sample, this clone was seen a few times. This sequence joins TRBV4-3 and TRBJ1-1, with D perhaps TRBD1 (6 bases). Germline assignment: CDR1 LGHNA and CDR2 YSLEER. This CDR3 has 16 amino acids. Trimming cost V 3 bases and J 5 bases, with 19 bases left between them. The CDR3 loop is CASSHPPRGGRTEAFF. The CDR3 DNA reads TGCGCCAGCAGCCATCCCCCTAGGGGGGGTCGAACTGAAGCTTTCTTT.

J is TRBJ1-2 and V is TRBV5-1, with D perhaps matching TRBD1 (5 bases). Germline CDR1 and CDR2: SGHRS and YFSETQ. This CDR3 is 14 amino acids long. The germline V and J ends were trimmed by 2 bases and 5 bases, with 13 bases remaining between them. CDR3 coding DNA: TGCGCCAGCAGCTTTTGGGGGAAGATGTATGGCTACACCTTC. This gives the protein CASSFWGKMYGYTF.

V usage is TRBV7-2 and J usage is TRBJ1-3, with a weak D call TRBD1 (5 bases). The CDR3 covers 16 residues. Germline CDR1 reads SGHTA; CDR2 reads FQGNSA. Trimming removed 0 bases at V and 0 bases at J, with 9 bases between. DNA for the CDR3: TGTGCCAGCAGCTTAGCGGGGGGGGTCTCTGGAAACACCATATATTTT. Protein: CASSLAGGVSGNTIYF.

This clone was found a few times. The chain couples TRBV25-1 to TRBJ1-1; D unclear. CDR3 length equals 12 residues. The germline V and J ends were trimmed by 10 bases and 3 bases, with 12 bases remaining between them. Germline CDR1 reads MGHDK; CDR2 reads SYGVNS. CDR3 sequence reads: CATKRGYTEAFF. CDR3 sequence (DNA): TGTGCCACCAAAAGAGGGTACACTGAAGCTTTCTTT.

This clone has a single count. The gene calls are TRBV10-2 and TRBJ2-7; 8 bases match TRBD2. V gave up 8 bases and J gave up 1 base; unmatched junction bases: 7. This CDR3 is 14 amino acids long. The germline V gene encodes CDR1 WSHSY and CDR2 SAAADI. CDR3 in amino acids: CASGAGGTSYEQYF. Here the CDR3 DNA reads TGCGCCAGCGGGGCGGGGGGAACTTCCTACGAGCAGTACTTC.

The rearrangement links TRBV19 to TRBJ2-1; possible D gene TRBD2, 6 bases. The germline V and J ends were trimmed by 1 base and 6 bases, with 19 bases remaining between them. The V gene's germline CDR1 is LNHDA and CDR2 SQIVND (reference sequence). The CDR3 contains 17 residues. This CDR3 is CASSIGAGTQGSNEQFF. The CDR3 region has the DNA TGTGCCAGTAGTATAGGCGCCGGGACTCAGGGCTCCAATGAGCAGTTCTTC.

This chain connects TRBV12-5 to TRBJ2-7; no reliable D call. V dropped 7 bases and J dropped 0 bases, with 19 bases sitting between them. CDR3 length equals 16 residues. Germline V gene sequence: CDR1 LGHNT, CDR2 FRNRAP. The CDR3 sequence: CASATPLAYTSYEQYF. CDR3 nucleotide sequence: TGTGCTAGTGCTACTCCGTTGGCGTACACCTCCTACGAGCAGTACTTC.

The V call is TRBV18, the J call TRBJ2-5; D ambiguous. The CDR3 has 13 amino acids. Germline CDR1 reads KGHSH; CDR2 reads LQKENI. Trimming pared 6 bases from V and 4 bases from J, leaving 12 bases between. Here the CDR3 reads CASSPFARETQYF. CDR3 bases: TGTGCCAGCTCCCCGTTTGCGAGAGAGACCCAGTACTTC.

The chain couples TRBV5-5 to TRBJ2-7, with D unresolved. CDR3 size: 12 residues. Germline V gene sequence: CDR1 SGHKS, CDR2 YYEKEE (reference sequence). The V and J ends lost 3 bases and 3 bases respectively, with 7 bases between them. The CDR3: CASSWTVYEQYF. The CDR3 DNA reads TGTGCCAGCAGCTGGACGGTCTACGAGCAGTACTTC. The variable domain in full, with the rest retrieved from reference TRBV5-5 and TRBJ2-7, is DAGVTQSPTHLIKTRGQQVTLRCSPISGHKSVSWYQQVLGQGPQFIFQYYEKEERGRGNFPDRFSARQFPNYSSELNVNALLLGDSALYLCASSWTVYEQYFGPGTRLTVT.

V and J are TRBV5-5 and TRBJ1-1, with D unresolved. The CDR3 extends over 13 amino acids. The V gene's germline CDR1 is SGHKS and CDR2 YYEKEE (reference sequence). The V and J ends lost 4 bases and 4 bases respectively, with 11 bases between them. CDR3: CASSRTVGTEAFF. The CDR3 DNA follows: TGTGCCAGCAGCCGGACGGTAGGCACTGAAGCTTTCTTT.

This clone showed up just a few times. The chain joins TRBV7-9 to TRBJ1-5, with a weak D call TRBD1 (5 bases). CDR1 SEHNR and CDR2 FQNEAQ come from the germline V gene (reference sequence). The CDR3 totals 14 residues. The V and J ends lost 5 bases and 7 bases respectively, with 15 bases between them. CDR3 coding DNA: TGTGCCAGCAGCCGGGGGGAGGGAAGACAGCCCCAGCATTTT. Translation: CASSRGEGRQPQHF. The entire variable domain, with the rest obtained from reference TRBV7-9 and TRBJ1-5, is as follows: DTGVSQNPRHKITKRGQNVTFRCDPISEHNRLYWYRQTLGQGPEFLTYFQNEAQLEKSRLLSDRFSAERPKGSFSTLEIQRTEQGDSAMYLCASSRGEGRQPQHFGDGTRLSIL.

Here the CDR3 reads CASSPDRVPGSYTF. CDR3 sequence (DNA): TGTGCCAGCAGCCCTGACAGGGTTCCGGGGAGCTACACCTTC. V gene TRBV7-2 combines with J gene TRBJ1-2, with TRBD1 matching over 7 bases. Germline CDR1 reads SGHTA; CDR2 reads FQGNSA. This CDR3 has 14 residues. The ends lost 5 bases at V and 9 bases at J; junction bases unmatched: 12. The whole variable domain, remainder taken from reference TRBV7-2 and TRBJ1-2, is GAGVSQSPSNKVTEKGKDVELRCDPISGHTALYWYRQSLGQGLEFLIYFQGNSAPDKSGLPSDRFSAERTGGSVSTLTIQRTQQEDSAVYLCASSPDRVPGSYTFGSGTRLTVV.

This clone was counted once. This chain connects TRBV4-2 to TRBJ2-1; D uncertain. The germline V gene encodes CDR1 LGHNA and CDR2 YNFKEQ. This CDR3 comprises 14 residues. The V and J ends lost 0 bases and 13 bases respectively, with 16 bases between them. The CDR3 DNA sequence: TGTGCCAGCAGCCAAGAAAAGACCAACGAATACCAGTTCTTC. This codes for CASSQEKTNEYQFF.

The chain carries TRBV29-1 and TRBJ1-2; D not resolved. Germline CDR1 is SQVTM and CDR2 is ANQGSEA. Trimming stripped 1 base from V and 5 bases from J, with 14 bases between. The CDR3 runs 14 residues. Written as DNA, the CDR3 is TGCAGCGTTGAAGCCCCCCTCGGGAGTTATGGCTACACCTTC. Protein product: CSVEAPLGSYGYTF.